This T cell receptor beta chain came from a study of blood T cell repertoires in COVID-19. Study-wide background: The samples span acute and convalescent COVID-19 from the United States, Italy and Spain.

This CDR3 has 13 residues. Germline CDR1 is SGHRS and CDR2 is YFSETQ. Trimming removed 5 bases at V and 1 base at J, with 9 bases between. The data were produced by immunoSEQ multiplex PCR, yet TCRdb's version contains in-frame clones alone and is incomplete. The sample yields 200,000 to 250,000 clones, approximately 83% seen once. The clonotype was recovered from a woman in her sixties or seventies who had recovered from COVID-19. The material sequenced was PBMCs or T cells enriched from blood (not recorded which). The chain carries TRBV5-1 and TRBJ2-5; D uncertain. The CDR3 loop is CASSFPSQETQYF. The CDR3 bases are TGCGCCAGCAGTTTCCCCTCCCAAGAGACCCAGTACTTC.